This T cell receptor (beta chain) was sequenced for a study of T cells after yellow fever vaccination. Trimming removed 5 bases from V and 4 bases from J, with 13 bases in between. This CDR3 contains 14 residues. Looked up from germline, CDR1 is LNHDA and CDR2 is SQIVND (reference sequence). TCRdb passed the 5' RACE reads through MiXCR, listing each CDR3 protein once. The sample records around 73,000 distinct CDR3 sequences, almost 8% being singletons. This specimen was CD8+ T cells sorted from PBMCs, taken on the day of the yellow fever booster vaccination. The chain uses TRBV19 and TRBJ2-3; weak D call: TRBD2 (6 bases). The TCR comes from a man aged 25 to 40 who received the YFV17D yellow fever vaccine. In nucleotides, the CDR3 is TGTGCCAGTAGTTGGGTGACTAGAGCAGATACGCAGTATTTT. This gives the protein CASSWVTRADTQYF.